The present T cell receptor beta chain was sequenced within a study of T cells after yellow fever vaccination. The study's findings and limits: Booster samples showed a return of most primary-vaccination clones (roughly 95% CD4, around 85% CD8).

This clonotype has at least ten counts. Antigen specificity is unknown. One junction end disagrees with the germline gene, perhaps due to a read error. TCRdb re-analysed the 5' RACE reads in MiXCR, keeping a single row per CDR3 protein. The data show 200,000 to 250,000 distinct CDR3 sequences, roughly 3% seen once. This CDR3 region has 14 residues. Germline V gene sequence: CDR1 SGHKS, CDR2 YYEKEE (reference sequence). Sequenced here: CD4+ T cells sorted from PBMCs, sampled 10 days after the yellow fever booster vaccination. This rearrangement joins TRBV5-5 to TRBJ2-6; D remains ambiguous. This clonotype was sampled from a man younger than 30 who received the YFV17D yellow fever vaccine. The CDR3 protein is CASTLLSGANVLTF. The CDR3 DNA is TGTGCCAGCACCTTGCTCTCGGGGGCCAACGTCCTGACTTTC.